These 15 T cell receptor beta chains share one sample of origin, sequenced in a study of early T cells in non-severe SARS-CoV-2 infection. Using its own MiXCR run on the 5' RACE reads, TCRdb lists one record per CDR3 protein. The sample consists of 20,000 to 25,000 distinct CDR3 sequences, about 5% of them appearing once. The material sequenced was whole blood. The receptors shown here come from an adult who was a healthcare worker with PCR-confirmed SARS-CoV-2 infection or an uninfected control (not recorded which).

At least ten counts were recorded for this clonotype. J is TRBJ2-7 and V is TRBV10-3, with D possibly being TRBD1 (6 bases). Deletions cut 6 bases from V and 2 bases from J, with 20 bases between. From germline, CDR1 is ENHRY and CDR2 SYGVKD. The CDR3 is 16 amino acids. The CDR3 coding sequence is TGTGCCATCAGCCAGGGGACCAAAGTCCACACCTACGAGCAGTACTTC. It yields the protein CAISQGTKVHTYEQYF.

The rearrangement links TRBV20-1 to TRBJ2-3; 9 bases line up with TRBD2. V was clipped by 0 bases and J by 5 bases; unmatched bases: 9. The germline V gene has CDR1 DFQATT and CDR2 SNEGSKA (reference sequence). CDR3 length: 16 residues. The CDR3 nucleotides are TGCAGTGCTAGAGATGACCAGCGGGGGGCTGGAGATACGCAGTATTTT. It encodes CSARDDQRGAGDTQYF.

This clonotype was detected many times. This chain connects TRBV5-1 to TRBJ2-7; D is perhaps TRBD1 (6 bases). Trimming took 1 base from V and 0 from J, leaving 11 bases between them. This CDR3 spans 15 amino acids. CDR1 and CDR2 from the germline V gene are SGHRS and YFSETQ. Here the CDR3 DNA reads TGCGCCAGCAGCTTGCGGACAGAGAGCTCCTACGAGCAGTACTTC. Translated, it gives CASSLRTESSYEQYF.

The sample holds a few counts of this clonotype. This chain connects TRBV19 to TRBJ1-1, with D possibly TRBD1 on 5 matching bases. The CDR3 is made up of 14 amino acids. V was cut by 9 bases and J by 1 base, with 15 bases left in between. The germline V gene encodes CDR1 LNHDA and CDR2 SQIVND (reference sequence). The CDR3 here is CASGLPRGNTEAFF. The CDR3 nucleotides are TGTGCCAGCGGACTCCCTAGGGGGAACACTGAAGCTTTCTTT.

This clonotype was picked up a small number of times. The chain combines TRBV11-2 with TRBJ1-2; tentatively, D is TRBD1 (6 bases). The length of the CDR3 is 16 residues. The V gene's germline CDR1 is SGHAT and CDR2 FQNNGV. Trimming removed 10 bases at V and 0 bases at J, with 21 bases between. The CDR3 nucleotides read TGTGCCACCCAGCTTTCGACGGGGACAACTAACTATGGCTACACCTTC. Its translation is CATQLSTGTTNYGYTF.

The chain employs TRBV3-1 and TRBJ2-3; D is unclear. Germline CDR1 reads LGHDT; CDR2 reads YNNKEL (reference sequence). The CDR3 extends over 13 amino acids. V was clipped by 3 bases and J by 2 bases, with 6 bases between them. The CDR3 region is CASSHQSTDTQYF. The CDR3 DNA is TGTGCCAGCAGCCATCAGTCCACAGATACGCAGTATTTT.

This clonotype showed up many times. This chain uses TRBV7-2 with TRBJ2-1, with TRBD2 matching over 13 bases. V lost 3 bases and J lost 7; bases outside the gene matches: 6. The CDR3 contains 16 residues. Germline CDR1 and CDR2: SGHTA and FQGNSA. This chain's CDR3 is CASSLGLAGSYNEQFF. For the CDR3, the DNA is TGTGCCAGCAGCTTGGGACTAGCGGGGAGTTATAATGAGCAGTTCTTC.

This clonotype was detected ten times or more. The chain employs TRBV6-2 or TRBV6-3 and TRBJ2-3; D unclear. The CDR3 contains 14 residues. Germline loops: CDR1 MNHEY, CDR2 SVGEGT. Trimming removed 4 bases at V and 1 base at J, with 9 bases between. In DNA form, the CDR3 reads TGTGCCAGCAGTTCTCTGCCGGGCACAGATACGCAGTATTTT. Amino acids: CASSSLPGTDTQYF.

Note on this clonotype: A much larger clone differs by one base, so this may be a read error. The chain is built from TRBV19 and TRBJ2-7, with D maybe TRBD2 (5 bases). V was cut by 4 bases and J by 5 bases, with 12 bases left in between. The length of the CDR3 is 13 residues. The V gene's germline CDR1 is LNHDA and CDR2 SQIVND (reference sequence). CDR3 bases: TGTGCCAGTAGTAAGGTATGGGAGCACGAGCAGTACTTC. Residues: CASSKVWEHEQYF.

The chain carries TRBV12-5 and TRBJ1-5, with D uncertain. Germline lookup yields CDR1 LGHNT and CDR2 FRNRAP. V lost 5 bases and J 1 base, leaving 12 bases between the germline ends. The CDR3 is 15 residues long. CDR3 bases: TGTGCTAGTGGTGCCCTCATTGCCAGCAATCAGCCCCAGCATTTT. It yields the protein CASGALIASNQPQHF.

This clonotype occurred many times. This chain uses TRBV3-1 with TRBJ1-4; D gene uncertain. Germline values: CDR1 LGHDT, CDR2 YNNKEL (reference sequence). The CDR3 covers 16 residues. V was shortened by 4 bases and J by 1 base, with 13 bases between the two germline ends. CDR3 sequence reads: CASSPGLLGTNEKLFF. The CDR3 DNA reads TGTGCCAGCAGCCCCGGTCTACTTGGAACTAATGAAAAACTGTTTTTT.

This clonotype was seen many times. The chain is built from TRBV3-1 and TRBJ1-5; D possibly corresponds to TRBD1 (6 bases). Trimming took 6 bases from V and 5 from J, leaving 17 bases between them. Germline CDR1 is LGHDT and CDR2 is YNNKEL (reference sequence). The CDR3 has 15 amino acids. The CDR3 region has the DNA TGTGCCAGCAGTCCTCAGGGGTTAGGATATCAGCCCCAGCATTTT. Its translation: CASSPQGLGYQPQHF.

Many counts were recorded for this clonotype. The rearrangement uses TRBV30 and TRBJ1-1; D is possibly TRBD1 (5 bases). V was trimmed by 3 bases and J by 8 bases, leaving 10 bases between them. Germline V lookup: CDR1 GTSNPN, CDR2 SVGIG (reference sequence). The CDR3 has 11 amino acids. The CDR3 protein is CAWSEGSEAFF. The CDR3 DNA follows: TGTGCCTGGAGCGAGGGGTCCGAAGCTTTCTTT.

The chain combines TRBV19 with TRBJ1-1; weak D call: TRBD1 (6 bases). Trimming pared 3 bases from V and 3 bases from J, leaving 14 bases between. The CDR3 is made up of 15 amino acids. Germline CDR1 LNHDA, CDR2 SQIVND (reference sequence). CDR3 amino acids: CASSIPGDPYTEAFF. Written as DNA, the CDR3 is TGTGCCAGTAGTATTCCAGGGGACCCGTACACTGAAGCTTTCTTT.

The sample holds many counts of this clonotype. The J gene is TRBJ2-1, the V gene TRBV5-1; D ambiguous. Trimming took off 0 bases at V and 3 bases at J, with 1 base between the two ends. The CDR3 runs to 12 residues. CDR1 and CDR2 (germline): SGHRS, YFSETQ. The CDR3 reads CASSLVYNEQFF. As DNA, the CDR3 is TGCGCCAGCAGCTTGGTCTACAATGAGCAGTTCTTC.